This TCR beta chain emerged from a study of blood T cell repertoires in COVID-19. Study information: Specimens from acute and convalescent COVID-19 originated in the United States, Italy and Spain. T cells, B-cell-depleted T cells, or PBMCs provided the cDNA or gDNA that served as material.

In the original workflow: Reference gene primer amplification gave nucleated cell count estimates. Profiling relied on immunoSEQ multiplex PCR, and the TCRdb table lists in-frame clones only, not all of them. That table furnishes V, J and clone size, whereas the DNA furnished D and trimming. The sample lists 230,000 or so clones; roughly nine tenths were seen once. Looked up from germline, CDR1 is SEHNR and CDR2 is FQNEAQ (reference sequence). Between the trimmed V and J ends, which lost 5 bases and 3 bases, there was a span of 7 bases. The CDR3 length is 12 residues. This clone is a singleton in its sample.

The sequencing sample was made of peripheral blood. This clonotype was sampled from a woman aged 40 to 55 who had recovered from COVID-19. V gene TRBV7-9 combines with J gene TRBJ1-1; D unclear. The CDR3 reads CASSPSHTEAFF. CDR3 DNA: TGTGCCAGCAGCCCCTCCCACACTGAAGCTTTCTTT.